A single sample is the source of the 29 T cell receptor beta chains below, sequenced in a study of T cells in Graves' hyperthyroidism and ophthalmopathy. TCR beta CDR3 regions were amplified from RNA. HTBI primers were the set used in a first-round RT-PCR of the TCR CDR3. One entry per CDR3 protein, called by TCRdb with MiXCR from the multiplex PCR reads. The table records some 620,000 distinct CDR3 sequences, roughly 17% of them present only once. Sequenced: blood. These receptors came from a woman aged 30 to 39 with Graves' hyperthyroidism.

The table lists this clonotype with a few counts. This chain links TRBV10-3 with TRBJ1-6, with D hard to call. Trimming pared 7 bases from V and 6 bases from J, leaving 13 bases between. The CDR3 spans 14 residues. In germline, CDR1 is ENHRY, CDR2 SYGVKD. CDR3: CAITKDPFNSPLHF. Written as DNA, the CDR3 is TGTGCCATCACCAAGGATCCTTTTAATTCACCCCTCCACTTT.

In this sample, this clonotype turned up many times. This chain joins TRBV7-2 and TRBJ2-7; 7 bases are shared with TRBD1. Germline trimming cut 5 bases from V and 3 bases from J; bases unmatched to any gene: 7. CDR1 and CDR2 (germline): SGHTA, FQGNSA. CDR3 length: 14 residues. The CDR3 DNA sequence: TGTGCCAGCAGCCCGGGGACAGCTTTCTACGAGCAGTACTTC. It specifies CASSPGTAFYEQYF. Full variable domain (rest looked up from reference TRBV7-2 and TRBJ2-7): GAGVSQSPSNKVTEKGKDVELRCDPISGHTALYWYRQSLGQGLEFLIYFQGNSAPDKSGLPSDRFSAERTGGSVSTLTIQRTQQEDSAVYLCASSPGTAFYEQYFGPGTRLTVT.

The chain uses TRBV28 and TRBJ1-4; no clear D. This CDR3 is 15 amino acids long. The V end lost 2 bases, the J end lost 0 bases, and 7 bases lay between the germline ends. Looked up from germline, CDR1 is MDHEN and CDR2 is SYDVKM. CDR3 coding DNA: TGTGCCAGCAGTTTAACAGTCTCAACTAATGAAAAACTGTTTTTT. Translation gives CASSLTVSTNEKLFF.

V is TRBV12-5 and J is TRBJ2-2, with a tentative D call TRBD2 (6 bases). CDR1 is LGHNT and CDR2 is FRNRAP in the germline V gene. CDR3 size: 16 residues. V lost 1 base and J 3 bases, leaving 12 bases between the germline ends. The CDR3, as DNA: TGTGCTAGTGGTTTGGGGGGGGTAGGGGACACCGGGGAGCTGTTTTTT. This codes for CASGLGGVGDTGELFF.

The sample holds many counts of this clonotype. The CDR3 sequence: CASSFVAGGNEQFF. CDR3 nucleotides: TGTGCCAGCAGTTTCGTGGCAGGGGGGAATGAGCAGTTCTTC. The V call is TRBV12-3 or TRBV12-4, the J call TRBJ2-1; TRBD1 is a possible D gene (7 bases). The CDR3 spans 14 residues. V was cut by 3 bases and J by 7 bases, with 13 bases left in between.

This clonotype was seen a single time. The CDR3 nucleotides read TGTGCCAGCACCGCTGGGGTGGGTGGGTACACAGATACGCAGTATTTT. It translates to CASTAGVGGYTDTQYF. The chain links TRBV2 to TRBJ2-3; D is uncertain. CDR3 length equals 16 residues. CDR1 and CDR2 (germline): SNHLY, FYNNEI. V was cut by 7 bases and J by 2 bases, with 19 bases left in between.

The rearrangement links TRBV5-1 to TRBJ2-5; 12 nucleotides agree with TRBD1. Per the germline V gene, CDR1 is SGHRS and CDR2 is YFSETQ. Unmatched junction bases numbered 1, after V lost 3 bases and J lost 4 bases. The CDR3 sequence is 14 residues long. CDR3 amino acids: CASSWDRGPETQYF. The CDR3 coding sequence is TGCGCCAGCAGCTGGGACAGGGGGCCAGAGACCCAGTACTTC.

CDR3 nucleotide sequence: TGTGCCAGCAGGACTACAGGTTACAACAATGAGCAGTTCTTC. It codes for CASRTTGYNNEQFF. This chain joins TRBV12-3 or TRBV12-4 and TRBJ2-1, with D perhaps given as TRBD1 or TRBD2 (5 bases each). Trimming removed 6 bases at V and 5 bases at J, with 14 bases between. The CDR3 is 14 amino acids.

This sequence joins TRBV9 and TRBJ1-5; no definite D call. V was shortened by 0 bases and J by 5 bases, with 6 bases between the two germline ends. CDR1 and CDR2 from the germline V gene are SGDLS and YYNGEE. The CDR3 extends over 13 amino acids. CDR3 DNA sequence: TGTGCCAGCAGCGTAGATTTCGATCAGCCCCAGCATTTT. Its protein product is CASSVDFDQPQHF.

The J gene is TRBJ2-7, the V gene TRBV5-1; TRBD2 agrees at 9 bases. The J segment lost 7 bases and the V segment lost 3 bases, leaving 11 bases of the junction unmatched. The CDR3 sequence is 15 residues long. In germline, CDR1 is SGHRS, CDR2 YFSETQ. CDR3 amino acids: CASSWGAGGPGEQYF. The CDR3 DNA reads as TGCGCCAGCAGCTGGGGGGCGGGAGGGCCGGGTGAGCAGTACTTC.

Note on this clonotype: An end of the junction differs from the germline gene, which may be a read error. The CDR3 DNA reads as TGCAGTGCTAGAGATGGAAGGTCCTACGATCAGTACTTC. Its protein product is CSARDGRSYDQYF. The chain carries TRBV20-1 and TRBJ2-7; D not resolved. The CDR3 contains 13 residues. Germline values: CDR1 DFQATT, CDR2 SNEGSKA (reference sequence).

This clonotype was seen a few times. V and J are TRBV6-1 and TRBJ1-5, with D uncertain. Germline V gives CDR1 MNHNS, CDR2 SASEGT. With 7 bases removed from V and 1 base from J, the gap between germline ends came to 17 bases. The CDR3 consists of 16 residues. CDR3 DNA sequence: TGTGCCAGCAACCCCGGTATAACGGCCAGCAATCAGCCCCAGCATTTT. Encoded protein: CASNPGITASNQPQHF.

This clonotype was observed many times. V is TRBV7-3 and J is TRBJ2-7, with D maybe TRBD2 (6 bases). Between the trimmed V and J ends, which lost 0 bases and 3 bases, there was a span of 6 bases. Germline CDR1 and CDR2: SGHTA and FQGTGA. The CDR3 spans 13 residues. CDR3 residues: CASSLTEGYEQYF. CDR3 bases: TGTGCCAGCAGCTTAACGGAGGGCTACGAGCAGTACTTC.

The chain links TRBV9 to TRBJ2-7; 11 nucleotides align to TRBD2. Germline CDR1 reads SGDLS; CDR2 reads YYNGEE. The trim removed 0 bases at V and 2 bases at J, leaving 4 bases unmatched. The CDR3 has 16 amino acids. The chain's CDR3 is CASSVATSGGTYEQYF. As DNA, the CDR3 is TGTGCCAGCAGCGTAGCCACTAGCGGGGGAACCTACGAGCAGTACTTC.

As regards this clonotype: A single base separates this from a much larger clone, so it may be a read error. This chain connects TRBV7-2 to TRBJ2-1; 12 positions match TRBD1. Gene TRBJ2-7 matches the end of the DNA better, so the J call may be wrong. The CDR3 sequence is 15 residues long. CDR1 SGHTA and CDR2 FQGNSA come from the germline V gene. CDR3 protein: CASSHRDRGRNEQYF. In nucleotides, the CDR3 is TGTGCCAGCAGCCACCGGGACAGGGGGCGAAATGAGCAGTACTTC.

The CDR3 sequence is CASSLGLGAYTGELFF. The CDR3 DNA is TGTGCCAGCAGTTTGGGGTTGGGGGCCTACACCGGGGAGCTGTTTTTT. The chain is built from TRBV12-3 or TRBV12-4 and TRBJ2-2; possible D gene TRBD1, 6 bases. There are 16 residues in the CDR3. Trimming took 3 bases from V and 3 from J, leaving 14 bases between them.

In its sample, this clonotype was seen a few times. This sequence joins TRBV9 and TRBJ2-4; tentatively, D is TRBD2 (6 bases). Germline V gene data show CDR1 as SGDLS and CDR2 as YYNGEE. This CDR3 has 14 amino acids. V was clipped by 0 bases and J by 8 bases, with 12 bases between them. The CDR3 here is CASSVGEARDIQYF. In nucleotides, the CDR3 is TGTGCCAGCAGCGTAGGGGAGGCGAGGGACATTCAGTACTTC.

This clonotype was counted only a few times. The rearrangement uses TRBV24-1 and TRBJ2-5; D possibly corresponds to TRBD1 (6 bases). The CDR3 length is 15 residues. V was clipped by 3 bases and J by 6 bases, with 16 bases between them. CDR1 and CDR2 from the germline V gene are KGHDR and SFDVKD. This CDR3 is CATSDKAGEWKTQYF. Written as DNA, the CDR3 is TGTGCCACCAGTGATAAGGCAGGGGAATGGAAGACCCAGTACTTC.

This clonotype occurred a few times. This chain links TRBV14 with TRBJ1-2; D uncertain. CDR1 is SGHDN, CDR2 FVKESK, per germline. The V and J ends lost 0 bases and 3 bases respectively, with 11 bases between them. This CDR3 is built from 15 residues. This chain's CDR3 is CASSQDVRSYYGYTF. The CDR3 nucleotides read TGTGCCAGCAGCCAAGATGTGAGGAGTTACTATGGCTACACCTTC.

The chain has TRBV19 and TRBJ1-1, with 9 bases fitting TRBD1. Germline V lookup: CDR1 LNHDA, CDR2 SQIVND (reference sequence). The junction had 5 bases not matched to a gene; V was cut back by 1 base and J by 5 bases. The length of the CDR3 is 15 residues. The CDR3 reads CASSIGYRGQTEAFF. The CDR3 coding sequence is TGTGCCAGTAGTATAGGGTACAGGGGGCAGACTGAAGCTTTCTTT.

As to this clonotype: A much larger clone sits a single nucleotide away, making a read error possible. The chain has TRBV20-1 and TRBJ1-6, with TRBD1 matching over 10 bases. CDR3 length: 15 amino acids. Germline V lookup: CDR1 DFQATT, CDR2 SNEGSKA (reference sequence). CDR3 sequence: CGAREGTGEISPLHF. The CDR3 nucleotides read TGCGGTGCTAGAGAGGGGACAGGGGAAATATCACCCCTCCACTTT.

This clonotype was observed many times. The chain has TRBV6-1 and TRBJ2-7; 7 bases fit TRBD1. Trimming removed 9 bases from V and 3 bases from J; junction bases left unmatched: 14. CDR1 MNHNS and CDR2 SASEGT come from the germline V gene. The CDR3 contains 15 residues. The CDR3, as DNA: TGTGCCAGAGAAAATCGAGGGGACAGAAGCTACGAGCAGTACTTC. This translates into CARENRGDRSYEQYF.

In its sample, this clonotype was seen many times. This rearrangement joins TRBV20-1 to TRBJ2-1, with D uncertain. Trimming pared 3 bases from V and 2 bases from J, leaving 14 bases between. Germline V gene lookup returns CDR1 DFQATT and CDR2 SNEGSKA (reference sequence). The CDR3 totals 15 residues. DNA of the CDR3: TGCAGTGCTAGGCTATCCTTGGGCCCCTACAATGAGCAGTTCTTC. Residues: CSARLSLGPYNEQFF.

This clonotype was counted ten times or more. The chain carries TRBV28 and TRBJ2-7, with a possible D match to TRBD1 (6 bases). Germline loops: CDR1 MDHEN, CDR2 SYDVKM. The CDR3 has 13 residues. V was trimmed by 6 bases and J by 4 bases, leaving 13 bases between them. CDR3 nucleotide sequence: TGTGCCAGCAGAGGGCAGGGGAAGTACGAGCAGTACTTC. Protein sequence: CASRGQGKYEQYF.

The count of this clonotype is one. This chain uses TRBV6-5 with TRBJ2-5, with 12 bases matching TRBD1. CDR1 and CDR2 (germline): MNHEY, SVGAGI. This CDR3 region has 15 residues. The J segment lost 5 bases and the V segment lost 1 base, leaving 2 bases of the junction unmatched. CDR3 residues: CASSYWDRGRETQYF. The CDR3 DNA sequence: TGTGCCAGCAGTTACTGGGACAGGGGGCGGGAGACCCAGTACTTC.

The chain has TRBV6-1 and TRBJ1-2, with D maybe TRBD1 (6 bases). Germline CDR1 MNHNS, CDR2 SASEGT. V dropped 0 bases and J dropped 6 bases, with 20 bases sitting between them. The CDR3 sequence is 17 residues long. The DNA of the CDR3 is TGTGCCAGCAGTGAAGCAGGCAGTCAGGGGAGATTCGATGGCTACACCTTC. Translating gives CASSEAGSQGRFDGYTF.

This clonotype was detected only a few times. This chain connects TRBV6-1 to TRBJ2-1, with 14 nucleotides matching TRBD2. CDR1 is MNHNS and CDR2 is SASEGT in the germline V gene. Trimming cost V 6 bases and J 5 bases; bases outside gene matches: 12. CDR3 length: 18 residues. CDR3: CASRTPGLAGDWNNEQFF. Here the CDR3 DNA reads TGTGCCAGCAGGACTCCGGGACTAGCGGGAGACTGGAACAATGAGCAGTTCTTC.

This clonotype was found many times. This chain uses TRBV18 with TRBJ2-7; no clear D. CDR3 length: 13 amino acids. V was cut by 3 bases and J by 2 bases, with 8 bases left in between. Per the germline V gene, CDR1 is KGHSH and CDR2 is LQKENI. Written as DNA, the CDR3 is TGTGCCAGCTCACCCTTTACAGCCTACGAGCAGTACTTC. Translating gives CASSPFTAYEQYF.

This clonotype appeared many times. CDR3 amino acids: CSARVGLAGGETQYF. The CDR3 region has the DNA TGCAGTGCTAGAGTCGGACTAGCGGGAGGAGAGACCCAGTACTTC. The chain couples TRBV20-1 to TRBJ2-5; 14 bases are a match to TRBD2. V shed 1 base, J shed 4 bases, and the junction held 2 bases outside the gene matches. The germline V gene has CDR1 DFQATT and CDR2 SNEGSKA (reference sequence). The CDR3 covers 15 residues.